This T cell receptor beta chain was retrieved from a study of T cells in Graves' hyperthyroidism and ophthalmopathy. This clonotype was seen repeatedly, ten times or more. Amplification yielded TCR beta CDR3 regions, with RNA transcripts as the source. The HTBI set primed first-round TCR CDR3 RT-PCR. A single record per CDR3 protein comes from TCRdb applying MiXCR to the multiplex PCR reads. The top ten clones hold roughly a third of a sample with more than 300,000 distinct CDR3 sequences, approximately 17% of them seen once. Trimming pared 2 bases from V and 6 bases from J, leaving 17 bases between. Germline CDR1 SGHAT, CDR2 FQNNGV. This CDR3 spans 16 amino acids.

Sample: blood. This clonotype was sampled from a woman aged 30 to 39 with Graves' hyperthyroidism that later progressed to Graves' ophthalmopathy. The chain couples TRBV11-2 to TRBJ2-1, with D possibly matching TRBD1 (5 bases). The CDR3 DNA reads as TGTGCCAGCAGCTTAAGAACAGGTTTAAATGTCAATGAGCAGTTCTTC. Translation gives CASSLRTGLNVNEQFF.